The 25 T cell receptor beta chains below come from one sample, sequenced in a study of T cell changes during pregnancy in multiple sclerosis. Profiled with immunoSEQ multiplex PCR; TCRdb holds only in-frame clones, not every one. The repertoire holds some 22,000 clones, with around 90% as singletons. Material: CD4+ T cells from peripheral blood mononuclear cells, obtained in the second trimester of pregnancy. Receptor source: a female donor in good health, enrolled as a control in a pregnancy study.

For the CDR3, the DNA is TGCAGCGTTGTCACGAGGGCTACAAACACCATATATTTT. It translates to CSVVTRATNTIYF. The V gene is TRBV29-1, the J gene TRBJ1-3, with D hard to call. Between the trimmed V and J ends, which lost 4 bases and 6 bases, there was a span of 13 bases. The CDR3 runs to 13 residues. Germline loops: CDR1 SQVTM, CDR2 ANQGSEA.

The V gene is TRBV9, the J gene TRBJ2-1, with D perhaps matching TRBD2 (7 bases). CDR1 and CDR2 from the germline V gene are SGDLS and YYNGEE. The CDR3 covers 12 residues. Trimming pared 4 bases from V and 7 bases from J, leaving 9 bases between. In DNA, the CDR3 is TGTGCCAGCAGCAGGGGGGGAAATGAGCAGTTCTTC. Its translation: CASSRGGNEQFF.

The chain links TRBV18 to TRBJ1-4, with 9 positions matching TRBD1. With 6 bases clipped from V and 6 bases from J, the junction kept 5 bases outside the gene matches. The CDR3 is 14 residues long. Germline-derived CDR1 and CDR2 are KGHSH and LQKENI. This chain's CDR3 is CASSPRQGDEKLFF. In DNA form, the CDR3 reads TGTGCCAGCTCCCCGCGACAGGGGGATGAAAAACTGTTTTTT.

This clone has just one count. The chain employs TRBV4-3 and TRBJ2-1; TRBD2 aligns across 11 bases. This CDR3 has 18 amino acids. Trimming removed 2 bases from V and 7 bases from J; junction bases left unmatched: 13. Germline V gives CDR1 LGHNA, CDR2 YSLEER. CDR3: CASSQLRGASGGRNEQFF. CDR3 nucleotides: TGCGCCAGCAGCCAACTCCGGGGGGCTAGCGGGGGGAGGAATGAGCAGTTCTTC.

The chain recombines TRBV29-1 with TRBJ1-2, with a tentative D call TRBD1 (5 bases). V lost 6 bases and J 0 bases, leaving 11 bases between the germline ends. Germline V gives CDR1 SQVTM, CDR2 ANQGSEA. This CDR3 contains 13 residues. CDR3: CSVLTDTNYGYTF. DNA for the CDR3: TGCAGCGTCTTGACAGACACTAACTATGGCTACACCTTC. Based on the CDR3 plus reference TRBV29-1 and TRBJ1-2, the full variable domain is SAVISQKPSRDICQRGTSLTIQCQVDSQVTMMFWYRQQPGQSLTLIATANQGSEATYESGFVIDKFPISRPNLTFSTLTVSNMSPEDSSIYLCSVLTDTNYGYTFGSGTRLTVV.

The rearrangement joins TRBV25-1 to TRBJ1-5, with 8 nucleotides matching TRBD1. CDR1 is MGHDK and CDR2 is SYGVNS in the germline V gene. With V trimmed by 6 bases and J by 6 bases, 7 bases remained unmatched. This CDR3 is 14 amino acids long. In DNA, the CDR3 is TGTGCCAGCAGAGGACAGGGCCAGGGTCAGCCCCAGCATTTT. Translation: CASRGQGQGQPQHF.

This clone occurred once. CDR3 in DNA: TGCAGCACGCCGGACAGGGCGGGGGAAAAACTGTTTTTT. As protein: CSTPDRAGEKLFF. The rearrangement uses TRBV29-1 and TRBJ1-4, with TRBD1 matching over 8 bases. The trim removed 8 bases at V and 8 bases at J, leaving 10 bases unmatched. Germline V gene sequence: CDR1 SQVTM, CDR2 ANQGSEA. CDR3 size: 13 residues.

The gene calls are TRBV4-3 and TRBJ2-7, with 7 bases identical to TRBD1. CDR1 and CDR2 from the germline V gene are LGHNA and YSLEER. The CDR3 sequence is 16 residues long. V lost 4 bases and J lost 0; bases outside the gene matches: 9. CDR3 residues: CASSRYRDSSSYEQYF. The CDR3 DNA reads TGCGCCAGCAGCCGCTACCGGGACAGCAGCTCCTACGAGCAGTACTTC.

J is TRBJ1-4 and V is TRBV10-3, with TRBD1 matching 8 bases. In germline, CDR1 is ENHRY, CDR2 SYGVKD. V was pared by 6 bases and J by 8 bases, with 11 bases of the junction left unmatched. The CDR3 contains 15 residues. The CDR3 nucleotides read TGTGCCATCAGCCCCTCCGGGACAGGCCGGGAAAAACTGTTTTTT. Encoded protein: CAISPSGTGREKLFF.

Within the sample, this clone is medium-sized. The chain carries TRBV12-5 and TRBJ2-7; D is possibly TRBD1 (6 bases). With 0 bases removed from V and 7 bases from J, the gap between germline ends came to 16 bases. The CDR3 extends over 15 amino acids. Germline V gene sequence: CDR1 LGHNT, CDR2 FRNRAP. The CDR3 nucleotides are TGTGCTAGTGGTTTGGTACTAAGGGGGTCGGGAGAGCAGTACTTC. This gives the protein CASGLVLRGSGEQYF. The variable domain in full, completed from reference TRBV12-5 and TRBJ2-7, reads DARVTQTPRHKVTEMGQEVTMRCQPILGHNTVFWYRQTMMQGLELLAYFRNRAPLDDSGMPKDRFSAEMPDATLATLKIQPSEPRDSAVYFCASGLVLRGSGEQYFGPGTRLTVT.

The V call is TRBV29-1, the J call TRBJ1-5, with a possible D match to TRBD1 (5 bases). The CDR3 sequence is 13 residues long. Germline assignment: CDR1 SQVTM and CDR2 ANQGSEA. V lost 2 bases and J 1 base, leaving 6 bases between the germline ends. The CDR3 region is CSVEQGSNQPQHF. In DNA form, the CDR3 reads TGCAGCGTTGAACAGGGAAGCAATCAGCCCCAGCATTTT.

V gene TRBV6-1 combines with J gene TRBJ2-7; 7 positions match TRBD2. After removal of 2 bases from V and 2 bases from J, the junction contained 6 bases not matched to a gene. Germline V gene sequence: CDR1 MNHNS, CDR2 SASEGT. This CDR3 has 15 amino acids. DNA for the CDR3: TGTGCCAGCAGTGAACAGCAGCGGGGTACCTACGAGCAGTACTTC. Protein product: CASSEQQRGTYEQYF.

This clone came up a few times. The chain joins TRBV15 to TRBJ2-7; 9 bases fit TRBD1. Germline V gene sequence: CDR1 LNHNV, CDR2 YYDKDF (reference sequence). After removal of 7 bases from V and 3 bases from J, the junction contained 19 bases not matched to a gene. The CDR3 is 18 amino acids. In DNA, the CDR3 is TGTGCCACCAATCCCGGGACAGGGTTTATGGGGGGCAGCTACGAGCAGTACTTC. Its translation: CATNPGTGFMGGSYEQYF.

This clone has a single count. The V and J genes are TRBV6-5 and TRBJ1-2; a possible D gene is TRBD1 (5 bases). The CDR3 is 14 amino acids. V dropped 6 bases and J dropped 3 bases, with 14 bases sitting between them. Germline CDR1 and CDR2: MNHEY and SVGAGI. The DNA for the CDR3 is TGTGCCAGCAGACCCGGGGGTCTGGACTATGGCTACACCTTC. Encoded protein: CASRPGGLDYGYTF.

The chain employs TRBV7-2 and TRBJ2-1, with D possibly TRBD2 on 5 matching bases. V was pared by 0 bases and J by 3 bases, with 12 bases between. The CDR3 is made up of 16 amino acids. The germline gives CDR1 SGHTA, CDR2 FQGNSA. CDR3 coding DNA: TGTGCCAGCAGCTTAGCGGGTGTGGGGAGCTACAATGAGCAGTTCTTC. Its translation: CASSLAGVGSYNEQFF.

The sample holds a few counts of this clone. The gene calls are TRBV7-2 and TRBJ2-3; 9 positions match TRBD2. Per the germline V gene, CDR1 is SGHTA and CDR2 is FQGNSA. This CDR3 region has 14 residues. After removal of 3 bases from V and 6 bases from J, the junction contained 4 bases not matched to a gene. The chain's CDR3 is CASSFGSGGDTQYF. CDR3 in DNA: TGTGCCAGCAGCTTTGGTAGCGGGGGCGATACGCAGTATTTT.

V gene TRBV27 combines with J gene TRBJ1-1; TRBD1 agrees at 8 bases. V shed 4 bases, J shed 1 base, and the junction held 5 bases outside the gene matches. Germline-derived CDR1 and CDR2 are MNHEY and SMNVEV (reference sequence). The length of the CDR3 is 15 residues. CDR3 DNA sequence: TGTGCCAGCAGTTGGACCCAGGGGGCGAACACTGAAGCTTTCTTT. Translated: CASSWTQGANTEAFF.

V is TRBV7-9 and J is TRBJ2-5; tentative D call: TRBD1 (5 bases). V shed 1 base and J shed 1 base, with 10 bases lying between them. The CDR3 spans 15 residues. Germline V gene sequence: CDR1 SEHNR, CDR2 FQNEAQ (reference sequence). The CDR3 DNA reads as TGTGCCAGCAGCTTAGGGACAAGGGGCCAAGAGACCCAGTACTTC. The encoded protein is CASSLGTRGQETQYF.

The chain employs TRBV27 and TRBJ2-1; 10 nucleotides match TRBD2. The germline CDR1 and CDR2 sequences are MNHEY and SMNVEV (reference sequence). V shed 10 bases, J shed 8 bases, and the junction held 8 bases outside the gene matches. The CDR3 spans 13 residues. CDR3 protein: CATRGSGGYEQFF. CDR3 sequence (DNA): TGTGCCACCCGGGGTAGCGGGGGGTATGAGCAGTTCTTC.

This chain links TRBV12-5 with TRBJ1-1; D gene unclear. Trimming pared 4 bases from V and 0 bases from J, leaving 15 bases between. This CDR3 comprises 16 residues. Germline V gives CDR1 LGHNT, CDR2 FRNRAP. The CDR3: CASGSDDWEMNTEAFF. In nucleotides, the CDR3 is TGTGCTAGTGGTTCTGACGATTGGGAGATGAACACTGAAGCTTTCTTT.

The rearrangement joins TRBV10-3 to TRBJ2-2; 8 nucleotides agree with TRBD1. The ends lost 6 bases at V and 3 bases at J; junction bases unmatched: 6. CDR1 is ENHRY and CDR2 is SYGVKD in the germline V gene. The CDR3 has 15 amino acids. The CDR3 nucleotides are TGTGCCATCAGGGCCGAGACAGGGGACACCGGGGAGCTGTTTTTT. Translated, it gives CAIRAETGDTGELFF.

This clone was observed once. The chain has TRBV19 and TRBJ1-1; 9 nucleotides line up with TRBD1. Germline CDR1 reads LNHDA; CDR2 reads SQIVND (reference sequence). The CDR3 contains 17 residues. V shed 1 base, J shed 1 base, and the junction held 7 bases outside the gene matches. The CDR3 here is CASSIVPDRGPNTEAFF. CDR3 DNA sequence: TGTGCCAGTAGTATAGTCCCGGACAGGGGTCCGAACACTGAAGCTTTCTTT.

V and J are TRBV5-5 and TRBJ2-5; TRBD2 matches at 13 bases. Germline lookup yields CDR1 SGHKS and CDR2 YYEKEE (reference sequence). V dropped 0 bases and J dropped 0; count of bases not matched to a gene: 2. This CDR3 has 17 residues. The CDR3: CASSLELAGGYQETQYF. Written as DNA, the CDR3 is TGTGCCAGCAGCTTGGAACTAGCGGGGGGGTACCAAGAGACCCAGTACTTC.

The J gene is TRBJ2-7, the V gene TRBV5-4, with 7 bases matching TRBD1. Germline trimming cut 0 bases from V and 3 bases from J; bases unmatched to any gene: 3. The CDR3 runs to 14 residues. Germline V lookup: CDR1 SGHNT, CDR2 YYREEE (reference sequence). This CDR3 reads CASSLGGTVYEQYF. For the CDR3, the DNA is TGTGCCAGCAGCTTGGGTGGGACAGTCTACGAGCAGTACTTC. Based on the CDR3 plus reference TRBV5-4 and TRBJ2-7, the full variable domain is ETGVTQSPTHLIKTRGQQVTLRCSSQSGHNTVSWYQQALGQGPQFIFQYYREEENGRGNFPPRFSGLQFPNYSSELNVNALELDDSALYLCASSLGGTVYEQYFGPGTRLTVT.

The CDR3: CASSVIADTSYEQYF. The CDR3 coding sequence is TGTGCCAGCAGTGTGATAGCGGATACCTCCTACGAGCAGTACTTC. The chain links TRBV6-1 to TRBJ2-7; tentative D call: TRBD2 (6 bases). Germline V gene sequence: CDR1 MNHNS, CDR2 SASEGT. This CDR3 contains 15 residues. Trimming cost V 4 bases and J 0 bases, with 13 bases left between them.